This T cell receptor beta chain was recovered during a study of regulatory T cells in long-lasting Graves disease. Germline lookup yields CDR1 MGHRA and CDR2 YSYEKL. There are 16 residues in the CDR3. Trimming shortened V by 0 bases and J by 10 bases, and 19 bases separated the two germline ends. Construction of the TCR beta libraries employed iRepertoire HTBI primers in conjunction with Arm-PCR of CDR3 regions. TCRdb passed the multiplex PCR reads through MiXCR, listing each CDR3 protein once. The table lists about 400,000 distinct CDR3 sequences, about 14% of them singletons, with around a fifth in the top ten. Indicated time point: newly diagnosed GD, antithyroid drugs for less than 3 months. The authors made the TCR library using RNA they extracted from PBMCs.

The V call is TRBV4-1, the J call TRBJ2-1, with unresolved D. Sequencing was performed on peripheral blood mononuclear cells (PBMCs), taken at new diagnosis, from a patient treated with antithyroid drugs. The source is a female donor with Graves disease. The DNA for the CDR3 is TGCGCCAGCAGCCAAGAGCCGGAACCCCTCCTAAAGGAGCAGTTCTTC. Its protein is CASSQEPEPLLKEQFF.